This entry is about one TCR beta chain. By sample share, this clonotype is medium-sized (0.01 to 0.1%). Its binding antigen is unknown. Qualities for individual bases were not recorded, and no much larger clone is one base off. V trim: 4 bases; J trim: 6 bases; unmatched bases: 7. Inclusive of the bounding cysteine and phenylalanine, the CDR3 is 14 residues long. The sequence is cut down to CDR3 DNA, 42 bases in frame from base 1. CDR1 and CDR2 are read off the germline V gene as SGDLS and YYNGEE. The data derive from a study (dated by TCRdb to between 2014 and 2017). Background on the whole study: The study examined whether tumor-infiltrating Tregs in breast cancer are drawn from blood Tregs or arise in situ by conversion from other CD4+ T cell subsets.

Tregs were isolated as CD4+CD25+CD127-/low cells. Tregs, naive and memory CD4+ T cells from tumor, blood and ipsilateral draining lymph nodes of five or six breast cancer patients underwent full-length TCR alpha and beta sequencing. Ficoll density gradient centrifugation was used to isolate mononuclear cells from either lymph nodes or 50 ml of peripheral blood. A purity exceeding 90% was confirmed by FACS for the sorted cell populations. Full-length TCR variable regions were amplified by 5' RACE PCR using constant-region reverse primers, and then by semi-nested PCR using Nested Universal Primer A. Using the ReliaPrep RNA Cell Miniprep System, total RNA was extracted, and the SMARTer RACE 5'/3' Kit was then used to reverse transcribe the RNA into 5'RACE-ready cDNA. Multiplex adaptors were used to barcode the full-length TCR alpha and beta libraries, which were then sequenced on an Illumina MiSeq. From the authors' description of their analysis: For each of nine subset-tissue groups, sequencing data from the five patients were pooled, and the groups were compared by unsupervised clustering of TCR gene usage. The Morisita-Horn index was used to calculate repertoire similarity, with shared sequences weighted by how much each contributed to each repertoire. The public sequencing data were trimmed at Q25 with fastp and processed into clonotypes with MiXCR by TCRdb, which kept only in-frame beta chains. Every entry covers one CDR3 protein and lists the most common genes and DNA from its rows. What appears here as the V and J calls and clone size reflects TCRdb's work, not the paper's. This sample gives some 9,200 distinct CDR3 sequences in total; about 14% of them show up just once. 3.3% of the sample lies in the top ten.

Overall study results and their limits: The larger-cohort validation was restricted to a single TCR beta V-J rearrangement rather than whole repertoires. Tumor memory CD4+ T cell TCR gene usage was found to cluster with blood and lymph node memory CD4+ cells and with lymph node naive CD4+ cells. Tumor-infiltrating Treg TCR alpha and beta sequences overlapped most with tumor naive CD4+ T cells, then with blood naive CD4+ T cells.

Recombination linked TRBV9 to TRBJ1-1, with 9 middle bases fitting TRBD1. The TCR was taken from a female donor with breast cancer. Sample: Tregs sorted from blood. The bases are TGTGCCAGCAGCAGAAGGGACAGGGCGTCTGAAGCTTTCTTT. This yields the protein CASSRRDRASEAFF.